A few counts support the clone carrying this TCR beta chain. This sample is drawn from a study of cytomegalovirus exposure and HLA in healthy donors. The PCR made use of 60 Vbeta and 13 Jbeta primers. Data came from immunoSEQ multiplex PCR; TCRdb stores just in-frame clones and leaves some out. The sample consists of 150,000 to 200,000 clones, 75% to 85% of them appearing once. This clonotype originated in a woman between 18 and 29 years old in good health and CMV-seropositive. Material: PBMCs.

The CDR3 loop reads CASSFSTEETQYF. The CDR3 bases are TGTGCCAGCAGCTTTAGTACCGAAGAGACCCAGTACTTC. J is TRBJ2-5 and V is TRBV5-4, with D unresolved. The germline V gene has CDR1 SGHNT and CDR2 YYREEE (reference sequence). Trimming removed 2 bases from V and 3 bases from J, with 8 bases in between. This CDR3 is 13 amino acids long.